These T cell receptor beta chains were read from a single sample in a study of blood T cell repertoires in COVID-19. TCRdb keeps only in-frame clones here, not all; method: immunoSEQ multiplex PCR. Among nearly 40,000 clones, over 65% were seen once, and the ten largest hold about 14%. The sample consisted of peripheral blood. These receptor sequences come from a man between 50 and 59 years old with active or convalescent COVID-19. Each CDR3 is given with its conserved first and last residue. Fields, in order: V gene, J gene, D gene, clone size, CDR3 protein, CDR3 DNA. D genes are given only for firm matches. The size entry is marked missing in some rows and otherwise reads once, few, many or a size class.

TRBV5-8,TRBJ1-2,.,few,CASSPYLRGSIRGYTF,TGTGCCAGCAGCCCGTACTTAAGAGGGAGTATTCGGGGCTACACCTTC
TRBV2,TRBJ2-3,TRBD2,.,CASSFDPGLAISTDTQYF,TGTGCCAGCAGCTTCGATCCGGGACTAGCTATTAGCACAGATACGCAGTATTTT
TRBV15,TRBJ2-7,TRBD1,.,CATSREGQGTYEQYF,TGTGCCACCAGCAGAGAGGGACAGGGGACCTACGAGCAGTACTTC
TRBV5-5,TRBJ1-1,TRBD1,once,CASSVRDSIFNTEAFF,TGTGCCAGCAGCGTCCGGGACAGCATTTTTAACACTGAAGCTTTCTTT
TRBV19,TRBJ2-7,TRBD1,once,CASSVGQGSYEQYF,TGTGCCAGTAGTGTCGGACAGGGTTCCTACGAGCAGTACTTC
TRBV20-1,TRBJ2-1,.,medium-sized,CSARPYNEQFF,TGCAGTGCTAGACCGTACAATGAGCAGTTCTTC
TRBV12-5,TRBJ1-1,TRBD1,.,CASGSREGATEAFF,TGTGCTAGTGGTTCTCGTGAGGGGGCCACTGAAGCTTTCTTT
TRBV5-1,TRBJ1-5,TRBD1,.,CASSSGTGGQPQHF,TGCGCCAGCAGCTCCGGGACAGGGGGTCAGCCCCAGCATTTT
TRBV6-5,TRBJ1-2,.,.,CASSYSGGDGYTF,TGTGCCAGCAGTTACTCGGGGGGGGATGGCTACACCTTC
TRBV5-4,TRBJ2-3,.,.,CASSLARGFTDTQYF,TGTGCCAGCAGCTTGGCCAGGGGTTTCACAGATACGCAGTATTTT
TRBV11-2,TRBJ1-2,.,.,CASSPETGKETWYGYTF,TGTGCCAGCAGCCCTGAGACAGGCAAAGAGACATGGTATGGCTACACCTTC
TRBV5-1,TRBJ1-2,.,.,CASSISDTNYGYTF,TGCGCCAGCAGTATAAGCGATACTAACTATGGCTACACCTTC
TRBV6-1,TRBJ1-4,.,.,CASSESTDSATNEKLFF,TGTGCCAGCAGTGAATCGACAGATTCTGCAACTAATGAAAAACTGTTTTTT
TRBV6-5,TRBJ1-6,.,once,CASSYSTVNSPLHF,TGTGCCAGCAGTTACTCCACTGTTAATTCACCCCTCCACTTT
TRBV3-1/TRBV3-2,TRBJ2-5,TRBD2,.,CASSRGTSGRQVTQYF,TGTGCCAGCAGCCGCGGGACTAGCGGCCGACAGGTGACCCAGTACTTC
TRBV5-6,TRBJ1-4,.,once,CASSLGGFSEKLFF,TGTGCCAGCAGCTTGGGCGGGTTTAGTGAAAAACTGTTTTTT
TRBV4-1,TRBJ2-2,TRBD1,.,CASSQGTGSGGELFF,TGCGCCAGCAGCCAAGGGACAGGGTCAGGCGGGGAGCTGTTTTTT
TRBV5-1,TRBJ2-5,.,once,CASSSGGGRRETQYF,TGCGCCAGCAGTTCTGGGGGGGGGCGCCGAGAGACCCAGTACTTC
TRBV6-5,TRBJ1-2,.,.,CASSYAPGNYGYTF,TGTGCCAGCAGTTACGCCCCGGGAAACTATGGCTACACCTTC
TRBV5-1,TRBJ2-7,.,.,CASSLTVSRRDEQYF,TGCGCCAGCAGCTTGACGGTCTCCCGTCGAGACGAGCAGTACTTC
TRBV9,TRBJ1-2,TRBD1,.,CASSIPGQMHGYTF,TGTGCCAGCAGCATCCCGGGACAGATGCACGGCTACACCTTC
TRBV5-4,TRBJ1-2,.,.,CASSLRGVVMGGYTF,TGTGCCAGCAGCTTAAGGGGTGTGGTAATGGGGGGCTACACCTTC
TRBV5-1,TRBJ2-1,TRBD2,.,CASSSSTGLAGHEQFF,TGCGCCAGCAGCTCCTCAACGGGACTAGCAGGCCATGAGCAGTTCTTC
TRBV6-5,TRBJ1-6,.,.,CASRRNRAVNSPLHF,TGTGCCAGCAGAAGAAACAGGGCCGTAAATTCACCCCTCCACTTT
TRBV7-9,TRBJ1-2,.,.,CASSLDAAGYYGYTF,TGTGCCAGCAGCTTAGACGCCGCGGGCTACTATGGCTACACCTTC
TRBV10-1,TRBJ2-2,.,.,CASSEDSSTGELFF,TGCGCCAGCAGTGAGGACTCAAGCACCGGGGAGCTGTTTTTT
TRBV6-8,TRBJ1-3,.,.,CASSYGAGSYGNTIYF,TGTGCCAGCAGTTACGGCGCGGGGTCTTATGGAAACACCATATATTTT
TRBV7-9,TRBJ1-2,TRBD1,.,CASSSGQGGYTF,TGTGCCAGCAGCTCAGGACAGGGGGGGTACACCTTC
TRBV7-6,TRBJ2-1,.,.,CASSLGRGYNEQFF,TGTGCCAGCAGCTTAGGCAGGGGATACAATGAGCAGTTCTTC
TRBV4-1,TRBJ2-2,TRBD1,.,CASSQETGGTGELFF,TGCGCCAGCAGCCAGGAGACAGGGGGCACCGGGGAGCTGTTTTTT
TRBV12-2,TRBJ2-1,.,.,CAVLAGSGLAEGDEQFF,TGTGCAGTACTGGCGGGGTCGGGCCTAGCAGAGGGTGATGAGCAGTTCTTC